A single sample gave rise to the 8 T cell receptor beta chains below, sequenced in a study of Ad26.COV2.S vaccination and SARS-CoV-2 variants. The treatment here: 19 received Ad26.COV2.S at low or high dose, single or two shots; several received placebo; per-sample allocation not given. Day 63 after the first injection of vaccine or placebo was the sampling time. Profiled with immunoSEQ multiplex PCR; TCRdb holds only in-frame clones, not every one. The table has 200,000 to 250,000 clones, around 87% seen once; the top ten hold approximately 11%. This specimen was peripheral blood, taken in a trial of Ad26.COV2.S vaccine versus placebo. The source is a person between 18 and 60 years old who received the Ad26.COV2.S COVID-19 vaccine or a placebo.

The CDR3 spells CASSPPGTGTSPLHF. CDR3 coding DNA: TGTGCCAGCAGTCCCCCCGGGACAGGGACCTCACCCCTCCACTTT. The chain uses TRBV28 and TRBJ1-6; TRBD1 matches at 9 bases. CDR1 and CDR2 (germline): MDHEN, SYDVKM. The CDR3 has 15 amino acids. Germline trimming cut 5 bases from V and 10 bases from J; bases unmatched to any gene: 9.

This clone was recorded once. The chain combines TRBV7-3 with TRBJ1-2, with TRBD1 matching over 8 bases. The CDR3 has 14 residues. V was clipped by 6 bases and J by 4 bases; unmatched bases: 7. The germline CDR1 and CDR2 sequences are SGHTA and FQGTGA. The CDR3 sequence is CASSSTGGGYGYTF. The CDR3 DNA sequence: TGTGCCAGCAGTTCTACAGGGGGTGGCTATGGCTACACCTTC.

This chain links TRBV3-1 (or the pseudogene TRBV3-2) with TRBJ2-7, with a possible D match to TRBD1 (6 bases). This CDR3 has 12 residues. Trimming removed 5 bases at V and 5 bases at J, with 10 bases between. The V gene's germline CDR1 is LGHDT and CDR2 YNNKEL (reference sequence). The CDR3 is CASSSDRHEQYF. The CDR3 DNA is TGTGCCAGCAGCTCGGACAGACACGAGCAGTACTTC.

The chain couples TRBV14 to TRBJ2-3, with D hard to call. Trimming pared 0 bases from V and 2 bases from J, leaving 3 bases between. Germline V lookup: CDR1 SGHDN, CDR2 FVKESK. This CDR3 is built from 13 residues. DNA for the CDR3: TGTGCCAGCAGCCAAGATCTCACAGATACGCAGTATTTT. Protein: CASSQDLTDTQYF.

The chain carries TRBV2 and TRBJ2-1, with D maybe TRBD2 (6 bases). Germline CDR1 and CDR2: SNHLY and FYNNEI. V lost 4 bases and J 5 bases, leaving 12 bases between the germline ends. There are 14 residues in the CDR3. CDR3 in DNA: TGTGCCAGCAGTGCGGTTAGCGGAAACAATGAGCAGTTCTTC. It specifies CASSAVSGNNEQFF.

CDR3 region: CASSSSGAGRTPEQYF. The CDR3 DNA reads TGTGCCAGCAGTTCCAGCGGGGCGGGTCGGACTCCCGAGCAGTACTTC. The chain carries TRBV7-2 and TRBJ2-7, with 7 bases aligning to TRBD2. CDR1 is SGHTA and CDR2 is FQGNSA in the germline V gene. The CDR3 loop spans 16 amino acids. Trimming took 6 bases from V and 6 from J; bases not matched to a gene: 17.

The chain is built from TRBV5-1 and TRBJ2-1; the match to TRBD2 covers 10 bases. Germline trimming cut 4 bases from V and 3 bases from J; bases unmatched to any gene: 4. This CDR3 has 15 amino acids. Germline V gives CDR1 SGHRS, CDR2 YFSETQ. The CDR3 reads CASSHGLAVYNEQFF. For the CDR3, the DNA is TGCGCCAGCAGCCACGGACTAGCGGTCTACAATGAGCAGTTCTTC.

The chain joins TRBV9 to TRBJ1-2; 7 bases map to TRBD1. The CDR3 runs 12 residues. Germline V gives CDR1 SGDLS, CDR2 YYNGEE. V trimming: 3 bases; J trimming: 9 bases; junction bases outside the gene matches: 5. The CDR3, as DNA: TGTGCCAGCAGCGAAACACAGGGGCGCTACACCTTC. This sequence encodes CASSETQGRYTF.